This record concerns one TCR beta chain sequence. This clone was seen a handful of times. The target of this receptor is not known. No base quality information exists; no much larger clone differs at one position. This sample is drawn from a study of blood T cell repertoires in COVID-19 (dated by TCRdb to the early 2020s). Study-wide context: The collaborator samples originated in the United States, Italy and Spain and spanned the acute and convalescent phases of COVID-19. The repertoires were made available in a free public database intended to serve as a resource for research on the immune response to SARS-CoV-2. A de-identified subject ID, COVID-19 status, age in years and sex were almost always included in the sample metadata. Samples were obtained from the ongoing ImmuneRACE study (first 160 participants) and from approximately 1,200 subjects provided by 6 global collaborators. Where HLA class I and class II types were available, the types were taken from metadata supplied by the sample provider, not from assay-based typing. The material from the prospective study consisted of cDNA or gDNA derived from T cells, B-cell-depleted T cells, or PBMCs. Subjects who had been exposed to COVID-19, were actively infected with it, or had recovered from it provided the deeply sampled blood TCRbeta repertoires that made up the dataset.

TCRbeta CDR3 regions were amplified from genomic DNA by means of the immunoSEQ Assay, a bias-controlled multiplex PCR. For the original study's pipeline: The number of nucleated cells in each sample was estimated from the amplification of reference gene primers within the assay. To quantify the absolute abundance of each unique TCRbeta CDR3 rearrangement, sequence reads were collapsed and filtered. For each sample, productive Simpson clonality was calculated as the square root of Simpson's diversity index over productive rearrangements. In TCRdb, the immuneACCESS table is reduced to in-frame sequences with V and J assigned. These tables do not hold every clone; where another copy was compared, an unresolved V gene accounts for under half, and the others remain unexplained. Clone size and V and J calls were adopted from that table, with D and trimming inferred from the DNA. The sample table contains fewer than 350,000 clones; only one count was recorded for roughly 90% of them. Approximately 9.4% of the sample is held by the ten biggest clonotypes.

The research as a whole found: Clinical and demographic metadata were provided uncurated, with the amount varying by source and participant.

The V end loses 5 bases and the J end loses 1 base, and a stretch of 8 bases separates them. From its cysteine to its phenylalanine, the CDR3 spans 13 amino acids. The CDR3 DNA has 39 bases and is translated from base 1. For CDR1 and CDR2, the germline V gene (reference sequence) lists PRHDT and FYEKMQ. At one collaborating source in Seattle, patients were enrolled during active infection and were followed longitudinally through the course of disease. The collaborating institutions used their own protocols to collect whole blood in K2EDTA tubes. Collaborator samples were shipped for TCRbeta analysis as frozen whole blood, isolated PBMCs, or DNA extracted from either sample type.

The sequencing input was peripheral blood. The TCR comes from a man aged 25 to 45 with COVID-19, enrolled during active disease. The chain couples TRBV13 to TRBJ2-5, with TRBD2 perhaps the D gene, on 5 matching bases. The CDR3 has the sequence CASSLGLQETQYF. At the DNA level, the sequence is TGTGCCAGCAGCCTCGGACTCCAAGAGACCCAGTACTTC. Where the CDR3 stops, the reference TRBV13 and TRBJ2-5 genes take over; the full variable domain is AAGVIQSPRHLIKEKRETATLKCYPIPRHDTVYWYQQGPGQDPQFLISFYEKMQSDKGSIPDRFSAQQFSDYHSELNMSSLELGDSALYFCASSLGLQETQYFGPGTRLLVL.